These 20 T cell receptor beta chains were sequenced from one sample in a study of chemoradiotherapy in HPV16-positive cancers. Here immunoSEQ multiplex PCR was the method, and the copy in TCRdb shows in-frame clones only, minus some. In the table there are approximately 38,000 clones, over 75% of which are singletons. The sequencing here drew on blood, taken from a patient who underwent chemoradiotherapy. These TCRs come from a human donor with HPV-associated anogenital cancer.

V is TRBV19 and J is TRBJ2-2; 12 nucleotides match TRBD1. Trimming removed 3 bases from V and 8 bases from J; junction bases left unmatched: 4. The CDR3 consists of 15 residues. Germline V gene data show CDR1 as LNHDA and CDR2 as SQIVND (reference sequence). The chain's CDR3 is CASSMGQGAEGELFF. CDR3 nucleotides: TGTGCCAGTAGTATGGGACAGGGGGCGGAGGGGGAGCTGTTTTTT.

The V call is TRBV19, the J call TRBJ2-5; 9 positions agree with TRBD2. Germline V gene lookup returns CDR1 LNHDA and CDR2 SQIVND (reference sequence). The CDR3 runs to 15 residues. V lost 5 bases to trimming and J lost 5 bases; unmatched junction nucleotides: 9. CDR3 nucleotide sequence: TGTGCCAGTAGTCGAGGCGGGGGGGCCGGGGAGACCCAGTACTTC. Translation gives CASSRGGGAGETQYF. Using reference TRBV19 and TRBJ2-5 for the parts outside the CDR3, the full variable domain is DGGITQSPKYLFRKEGQNVTLSCEQNLNHDAMYWYRQDPGQGLRLIYYSQIVNDFQKGDIAEGYSVSREKKESFPLTVTSAQKNPTAFYLCASSRGGGAGETQYFGPGTRLLVL.

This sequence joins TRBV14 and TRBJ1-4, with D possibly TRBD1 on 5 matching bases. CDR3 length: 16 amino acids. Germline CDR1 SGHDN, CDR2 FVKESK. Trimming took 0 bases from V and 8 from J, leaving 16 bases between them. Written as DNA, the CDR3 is TGTGCCAGCAGCCAAGAAGGGGTTTGGAGAATCGAAAAACTGTTTTTT. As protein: CASSQEGVWRIEKLFF.

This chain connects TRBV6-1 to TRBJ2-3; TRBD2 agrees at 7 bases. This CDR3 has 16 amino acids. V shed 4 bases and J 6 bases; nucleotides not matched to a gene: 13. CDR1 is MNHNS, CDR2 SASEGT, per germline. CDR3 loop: CASSVMTSPLGDTQYF. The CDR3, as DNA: TGTGCCAGCAGTGTTATGACTAGCCCCCTGGGCGATACGCAGTATTTT.

CDR3 nucleotide sequence: TGTGCCACCCCCAAGACCCGGGGCTTAAACACTGAAGCTTTCTTT. Amino acid sequence: CATPKTRGLNTEAFF. The genes are TRBV7-9 and TRBJ1-1; weak D call: TRBD1 (5 bases). There are 15 residues in the CDR3. Between the trimmed V and J ends, which lost 10 bases and 2 bases, there was a span of 20 bases. CDR1 and CDR2 (germline): SEHNR, FQNEAQ (reference sequence).

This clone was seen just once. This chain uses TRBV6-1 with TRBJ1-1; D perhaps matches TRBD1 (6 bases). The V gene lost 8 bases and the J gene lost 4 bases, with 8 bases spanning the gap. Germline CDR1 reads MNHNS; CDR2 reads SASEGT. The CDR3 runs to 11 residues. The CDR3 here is CASCRGTEAFF. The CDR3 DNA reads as TGTGCCAGCTGCAGGGGCACTGAAGCTTTCTTT.

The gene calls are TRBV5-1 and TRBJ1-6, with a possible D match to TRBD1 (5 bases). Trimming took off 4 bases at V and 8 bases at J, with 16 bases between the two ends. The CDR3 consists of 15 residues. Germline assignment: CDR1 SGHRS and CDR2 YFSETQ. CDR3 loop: CASSPRPAGDSPLHF. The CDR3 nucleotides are TGCGCCAGCAGCCCGAGACCCGCGGGGGATTCACCCCTCCACTTT.

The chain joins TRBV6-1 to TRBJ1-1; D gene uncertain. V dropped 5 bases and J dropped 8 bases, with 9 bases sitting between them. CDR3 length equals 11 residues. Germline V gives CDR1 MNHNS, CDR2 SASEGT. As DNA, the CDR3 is TGTGCCAGCAGTCGCGTGGAAGAAGCTTTCTTT. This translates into CASSRVEEAFF.

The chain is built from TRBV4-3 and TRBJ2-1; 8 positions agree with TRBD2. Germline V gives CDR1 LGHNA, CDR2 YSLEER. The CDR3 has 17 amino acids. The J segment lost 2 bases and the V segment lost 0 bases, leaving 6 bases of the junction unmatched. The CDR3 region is CASSQDLPAGAYNEQFF. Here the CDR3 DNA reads TGCGCCAGCAGCCAAGATCTCCCAGCGGGGGCCTACAATGAGCAGTTCTTC.

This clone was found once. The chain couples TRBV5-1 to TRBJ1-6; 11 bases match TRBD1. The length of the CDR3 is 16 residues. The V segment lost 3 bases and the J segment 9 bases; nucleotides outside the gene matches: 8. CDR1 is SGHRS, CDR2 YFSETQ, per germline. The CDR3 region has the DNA TGCGCCAGCAGCTCAGACCTGGGACAGGGGGGTTCACCCCTCCACTTT. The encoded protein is CASSSDLGQGGSPLHF.

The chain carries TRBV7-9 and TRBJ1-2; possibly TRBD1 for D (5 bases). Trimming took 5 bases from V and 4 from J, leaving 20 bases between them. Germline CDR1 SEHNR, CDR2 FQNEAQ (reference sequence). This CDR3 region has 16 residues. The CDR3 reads CASSPPSRGARYGYTF. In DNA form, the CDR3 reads TGTGCCAGCAGCCCCCCCAGCCGAGGGGCACGCTATGGCTACACCTTC.

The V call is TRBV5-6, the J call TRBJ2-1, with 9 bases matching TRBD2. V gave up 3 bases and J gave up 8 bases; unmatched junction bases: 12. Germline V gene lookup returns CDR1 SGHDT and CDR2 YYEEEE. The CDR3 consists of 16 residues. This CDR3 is CASSSEAQRGAHEQFF. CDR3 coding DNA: TGTGCCAGCAGCTCCGAAGCCCAGCGGGGGGCCCATGAGCAGTTCTTC. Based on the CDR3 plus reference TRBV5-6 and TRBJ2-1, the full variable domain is DAGVTQSPTHLIKTRGQQVTLRCSPKSGHDTVSWYQQALGQGPQFIFQYYEEEERQRGNFPDRFSGHQFPNYSSELNVNALLLGDSALYLCASSSEAQRGAHEQFFGPGTRLTVL.

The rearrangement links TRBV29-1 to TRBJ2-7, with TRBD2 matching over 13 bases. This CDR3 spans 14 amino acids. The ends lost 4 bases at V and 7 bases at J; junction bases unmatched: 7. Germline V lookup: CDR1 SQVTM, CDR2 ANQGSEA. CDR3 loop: CSVATLAGGREQYF. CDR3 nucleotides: TGCAGCGTTGCCACACTAGCGGGGGGGCGAGAGCAGTACTTC.

The CDR3 loop reads CASSDRLTYEQYF. The CDR3 region has the DNA TGTGCCAGCAGCGACAGACTCACCTACGAGCAGTACTTC. V usage is TRBV14 and J usage is TRBJ2-7, with TRBD1 as a possible D gene (5 bases). Germline values: CDR1 SGHDN, CDR2 FVKESK. The V gene lost 5 bases and the J gene lost 2 bases, with 10 bases spanning the gap. This CDR3 comprises 13 residues.

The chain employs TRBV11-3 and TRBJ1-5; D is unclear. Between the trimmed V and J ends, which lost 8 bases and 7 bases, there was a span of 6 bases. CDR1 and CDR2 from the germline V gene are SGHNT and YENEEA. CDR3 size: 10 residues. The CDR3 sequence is CASPAQPQHF. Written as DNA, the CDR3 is TGTGCCAGCCCGGCCCAGCCCCAGCATTTT.

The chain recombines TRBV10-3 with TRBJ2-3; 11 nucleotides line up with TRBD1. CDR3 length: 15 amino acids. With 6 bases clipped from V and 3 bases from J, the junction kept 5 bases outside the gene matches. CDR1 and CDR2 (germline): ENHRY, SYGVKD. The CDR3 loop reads CAISTGTGGTDTQYF. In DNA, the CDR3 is TGTGCCATCAGCACTGGGACAGGGGGGACAGATACGCAGTATTTT.

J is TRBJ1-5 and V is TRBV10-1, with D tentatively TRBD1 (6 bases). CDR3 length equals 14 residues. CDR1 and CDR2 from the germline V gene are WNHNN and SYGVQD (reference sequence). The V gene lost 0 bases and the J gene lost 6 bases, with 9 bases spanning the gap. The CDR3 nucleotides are TGCGCCAGCAGTGAGTCTGGGGGCGGTCAGCCCCAGCATTTT. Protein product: CASSESGGGQPQHF.

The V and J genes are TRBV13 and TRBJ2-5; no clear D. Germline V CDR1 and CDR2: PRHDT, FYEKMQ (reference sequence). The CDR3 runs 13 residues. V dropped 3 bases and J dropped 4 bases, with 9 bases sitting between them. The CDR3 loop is CASSLGRIETQYF. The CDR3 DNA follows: TGTGCCAGCAGCTTGGGCAGGATAGAGACCCAGTACTTC.

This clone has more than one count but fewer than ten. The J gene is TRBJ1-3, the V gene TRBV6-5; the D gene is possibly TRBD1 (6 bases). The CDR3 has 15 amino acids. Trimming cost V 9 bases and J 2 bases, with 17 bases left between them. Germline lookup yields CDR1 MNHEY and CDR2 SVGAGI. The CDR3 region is CASKPTAGAGNTIYF. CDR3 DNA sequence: TGTGCCAGTAAACCAACGGCAGGGGCTGGAAACACCATATATTTT.

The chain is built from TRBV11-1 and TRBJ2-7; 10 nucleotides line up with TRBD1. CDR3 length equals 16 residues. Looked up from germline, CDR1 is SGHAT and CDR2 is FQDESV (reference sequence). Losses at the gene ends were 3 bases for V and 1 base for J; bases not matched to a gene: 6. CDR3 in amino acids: CASSFRDRGPSYEQYF. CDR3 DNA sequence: TGTGCCAGCAGCTTCCGGGACAGGGGACCATCCTACGAGCAGTACTTC.